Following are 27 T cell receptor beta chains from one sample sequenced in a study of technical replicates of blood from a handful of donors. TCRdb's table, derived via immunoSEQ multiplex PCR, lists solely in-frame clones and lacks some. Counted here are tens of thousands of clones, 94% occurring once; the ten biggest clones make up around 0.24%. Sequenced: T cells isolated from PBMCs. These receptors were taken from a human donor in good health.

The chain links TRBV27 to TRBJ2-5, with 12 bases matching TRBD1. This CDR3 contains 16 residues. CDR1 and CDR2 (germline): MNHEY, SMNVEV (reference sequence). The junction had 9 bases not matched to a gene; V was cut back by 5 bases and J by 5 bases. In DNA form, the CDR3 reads TGTGCCAGCAGTCCCTCGGGACAGGGGGCGGGGGAGACCCAGTACTTC. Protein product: CASSPSGQGAGETQYF.

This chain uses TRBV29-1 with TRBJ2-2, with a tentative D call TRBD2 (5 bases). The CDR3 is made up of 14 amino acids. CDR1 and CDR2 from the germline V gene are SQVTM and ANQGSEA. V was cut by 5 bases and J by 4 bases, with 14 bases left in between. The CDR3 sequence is CSVSTDYSTGELFF. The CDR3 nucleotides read TGCAGCGTTTCGACCGACTACTCCACCGGGGAGCTGTTTTTT.

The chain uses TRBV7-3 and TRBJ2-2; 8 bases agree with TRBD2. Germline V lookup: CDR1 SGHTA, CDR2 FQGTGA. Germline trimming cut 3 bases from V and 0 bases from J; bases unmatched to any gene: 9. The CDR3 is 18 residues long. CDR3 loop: CASSFSSGGLPNTGELFF. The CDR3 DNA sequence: TGTGCCAGCAGCTTTTCGAGCGGGGGTCTCCCGAACACCGGGGAGCTGTTTTTT.

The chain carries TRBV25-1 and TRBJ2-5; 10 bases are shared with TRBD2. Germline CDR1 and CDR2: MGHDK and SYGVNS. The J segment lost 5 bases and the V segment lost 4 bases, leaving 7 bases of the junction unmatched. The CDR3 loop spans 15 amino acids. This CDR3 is CASSAGTSVVETQYF. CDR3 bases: TGTGCCAGCAGTGCCGGGACTAGCGTCGTTGAGACCCAGTACTTC.

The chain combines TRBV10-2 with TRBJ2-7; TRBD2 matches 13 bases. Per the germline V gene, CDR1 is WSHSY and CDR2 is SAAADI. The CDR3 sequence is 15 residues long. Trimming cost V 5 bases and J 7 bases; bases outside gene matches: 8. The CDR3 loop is CASSFGLAGVGEQYF. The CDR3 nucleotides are TGCGCCAGCAGTTTCGGACTAGCGGGAGTGGGGGAGCAGTACTTC.

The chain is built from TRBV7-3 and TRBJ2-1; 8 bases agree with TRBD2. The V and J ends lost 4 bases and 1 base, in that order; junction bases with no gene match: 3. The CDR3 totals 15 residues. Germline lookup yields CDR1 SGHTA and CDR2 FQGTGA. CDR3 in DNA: TGTGCCAGCAGCTCCTCGGGAGGGTCCTACAATGAGCAGTTCTTC. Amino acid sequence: CASSSSGGSYNEQFF.

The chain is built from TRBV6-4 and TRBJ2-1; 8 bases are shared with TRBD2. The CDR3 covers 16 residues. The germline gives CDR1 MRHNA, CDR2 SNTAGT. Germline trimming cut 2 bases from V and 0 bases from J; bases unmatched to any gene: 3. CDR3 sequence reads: CASSDQSGGSYNEQFF. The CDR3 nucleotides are TGTGCCAGCAGTGACCAGAGCGGGGGCTCCTACAATGAGCAGTTCTTC.

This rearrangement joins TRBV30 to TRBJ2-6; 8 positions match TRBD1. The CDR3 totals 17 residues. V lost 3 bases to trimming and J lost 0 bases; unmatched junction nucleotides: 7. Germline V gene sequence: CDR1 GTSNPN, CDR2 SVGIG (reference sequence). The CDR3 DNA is TGTGCCTGGAGCATGGGACAGGTCAGCTCTGGGGCCAACGTCCTGACTTTC. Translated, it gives CAWSMGQVSSGANVLTF.

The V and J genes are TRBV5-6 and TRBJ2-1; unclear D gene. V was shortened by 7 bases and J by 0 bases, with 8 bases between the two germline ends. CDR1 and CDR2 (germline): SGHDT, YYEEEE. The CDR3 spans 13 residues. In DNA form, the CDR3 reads TGTGCCAGCGAACGGAGCTCCTACAATGAGCAGTTCTTC. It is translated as CASERSSYNEQFF.

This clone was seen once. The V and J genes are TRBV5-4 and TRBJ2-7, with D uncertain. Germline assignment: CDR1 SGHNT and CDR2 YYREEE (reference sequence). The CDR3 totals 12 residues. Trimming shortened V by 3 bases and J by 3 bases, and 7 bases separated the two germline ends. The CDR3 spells CASSSTGYEQYF. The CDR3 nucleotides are TGTGCCAGCAGCTCCACGGGCTACGAGCAGTACTTC.

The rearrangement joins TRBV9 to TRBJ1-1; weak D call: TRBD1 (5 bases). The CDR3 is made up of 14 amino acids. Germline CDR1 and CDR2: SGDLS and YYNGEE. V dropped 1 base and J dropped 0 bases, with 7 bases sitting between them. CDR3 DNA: TGTGCCAGCAGCGTATCAGGGCTGAACACTGAAGCTTTCTTT. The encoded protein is CASSVSGLNTEAFF.

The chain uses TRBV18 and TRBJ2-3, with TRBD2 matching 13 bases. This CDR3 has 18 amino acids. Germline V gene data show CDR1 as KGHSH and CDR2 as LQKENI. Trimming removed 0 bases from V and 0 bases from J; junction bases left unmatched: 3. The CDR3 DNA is TGTGCCAGCTCACCACCGGGACTAGCGGGACCCAGCACAGATACGCAGTATTTT. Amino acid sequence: CASSPPGLAGPSTDTQYF.

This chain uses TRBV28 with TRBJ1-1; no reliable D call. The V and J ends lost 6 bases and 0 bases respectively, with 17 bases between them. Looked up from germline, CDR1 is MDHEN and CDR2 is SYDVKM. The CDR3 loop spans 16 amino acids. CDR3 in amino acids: CASRGSSRRLNTEAFF. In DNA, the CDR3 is TGTGCCAGCAGGGGTTCCAGCCGGAGATTGAACACTGAAGCTTTCTTT.

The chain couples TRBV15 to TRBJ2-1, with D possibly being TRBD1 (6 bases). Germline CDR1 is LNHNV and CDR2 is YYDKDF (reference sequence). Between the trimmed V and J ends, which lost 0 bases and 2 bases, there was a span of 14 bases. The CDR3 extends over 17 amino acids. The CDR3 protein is CATSRDRQKGAYNEQFF. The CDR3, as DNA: TGTGCCACCAGCAGAGACCGACAGAAGGGGGCCTACAATGAGCAGTTCTTC.

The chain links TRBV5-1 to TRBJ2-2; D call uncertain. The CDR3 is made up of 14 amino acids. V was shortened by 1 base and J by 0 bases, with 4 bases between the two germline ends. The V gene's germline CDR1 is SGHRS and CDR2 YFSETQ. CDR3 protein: CASSLHANTGELFF. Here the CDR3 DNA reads TGCGCCAGCAGCTTGCATGCGAACACCGGGGAGCTGTTTTTT.

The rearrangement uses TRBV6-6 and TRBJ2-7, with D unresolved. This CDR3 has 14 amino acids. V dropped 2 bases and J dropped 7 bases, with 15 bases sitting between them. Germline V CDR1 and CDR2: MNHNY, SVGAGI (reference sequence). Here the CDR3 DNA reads TGTGCCAGCAGTTACGCCACCCCCAACGGGGAGCAGTACTTC. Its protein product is CASSYATPNGEQYF.

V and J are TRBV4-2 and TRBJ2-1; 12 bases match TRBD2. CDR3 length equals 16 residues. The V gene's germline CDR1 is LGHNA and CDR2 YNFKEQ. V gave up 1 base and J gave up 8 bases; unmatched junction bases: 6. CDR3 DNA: TGTGCCAGCAGCCAAGCACTAGCGGGGGGAGAAGATGAGCAGTTCTTC. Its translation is CASSQALAGGEDEQFF.

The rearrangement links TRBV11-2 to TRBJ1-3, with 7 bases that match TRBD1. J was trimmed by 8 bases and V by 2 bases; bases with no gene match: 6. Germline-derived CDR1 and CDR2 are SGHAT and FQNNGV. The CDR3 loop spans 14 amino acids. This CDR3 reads CASSLMAGGHTIYF. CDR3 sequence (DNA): TGTGCCAGCAGCTTAATGGCAGGGGGACACACCATATATTTT.

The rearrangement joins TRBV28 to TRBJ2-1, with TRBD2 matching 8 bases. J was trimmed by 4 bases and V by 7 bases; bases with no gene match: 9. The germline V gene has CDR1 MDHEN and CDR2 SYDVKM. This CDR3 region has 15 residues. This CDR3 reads CASTLTLAVYNEQFF. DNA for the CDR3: TGTGCCAGCACCTTAACACTAGCGGTATACAATGAGCAGTTCTTC. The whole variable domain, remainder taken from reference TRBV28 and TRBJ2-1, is DVKVTQSSRYLVKRTGEKVFLECVQDMDHENMFWYRQDPGLGLRLIYFSYDVKMKEKGDIPEGYSVSREKKERFSLILESASTNQTSMYLCASTLTLAVYNEQFFGPGTRLTVL.

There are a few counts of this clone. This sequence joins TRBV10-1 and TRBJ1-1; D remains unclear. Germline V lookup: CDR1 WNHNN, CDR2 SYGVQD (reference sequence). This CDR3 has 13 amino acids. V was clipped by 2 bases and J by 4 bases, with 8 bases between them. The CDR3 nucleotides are TGCGCCAGCAGTGAGGAGTTTCGCACTGAAGCTTTCTTT. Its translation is CASSEEFRTEAFF.

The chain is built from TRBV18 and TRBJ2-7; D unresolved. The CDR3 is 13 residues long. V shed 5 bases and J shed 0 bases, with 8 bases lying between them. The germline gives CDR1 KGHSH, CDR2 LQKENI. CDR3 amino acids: CASSVPSSYEQYF. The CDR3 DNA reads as TGTGCCAGCTCAGTCCCCAGCTCCTACGAGCAGTACTTC.

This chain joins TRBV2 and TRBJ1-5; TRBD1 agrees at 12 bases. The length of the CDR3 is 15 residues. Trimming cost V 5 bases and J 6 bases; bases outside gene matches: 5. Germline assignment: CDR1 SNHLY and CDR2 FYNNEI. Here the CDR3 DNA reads TGTGCCAGCAGTTCCGGGACAGGGGGCGGTCAGCCCCAGCATTTT. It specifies CASSSGTGGGQPQHF.

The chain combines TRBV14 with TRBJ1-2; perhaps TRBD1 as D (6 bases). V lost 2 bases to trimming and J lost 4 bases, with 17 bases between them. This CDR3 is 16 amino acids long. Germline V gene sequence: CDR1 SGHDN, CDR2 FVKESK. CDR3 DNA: TGTGCCAGCAGCCAATCTACAGGGCCTAGGACCTATGGCTACACCTTC. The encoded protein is CASSQSTGPRTYGYTF.

CDR3 sequence reads: CASRLRMGHGNQPQHF. In DNA form, the CDR3 reads TGTGCCAGTAGACTGAGAATGGGGCACGGCAATCAGCCCCAGCATTTT. V and J are TRBV19 and TRBJ1-5; possibly TRBD1 for D (5 bases). The CDR3 extends over 16 amino acids. CDR1 is LNHDA, CDR2 SQIVND, per germline (reference sequence). V was trimmed by 6 bases and J by 2 bases, leaving 17 bases between them.

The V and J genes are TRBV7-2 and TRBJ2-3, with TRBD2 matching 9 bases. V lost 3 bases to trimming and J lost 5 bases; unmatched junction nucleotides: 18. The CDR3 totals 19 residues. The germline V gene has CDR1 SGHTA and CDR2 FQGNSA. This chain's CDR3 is CASSFGRYGGGAKGDTQYF. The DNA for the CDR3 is TGTGCCAGCAGCTTCGGGAGGTATGGCGGGGGGGCGAAGGGAGATACGCAGTATTTT.

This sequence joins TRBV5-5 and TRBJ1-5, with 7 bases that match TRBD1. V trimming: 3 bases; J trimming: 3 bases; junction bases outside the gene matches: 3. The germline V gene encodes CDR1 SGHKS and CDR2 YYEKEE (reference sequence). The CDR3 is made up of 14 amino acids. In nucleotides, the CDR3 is TGTGCCAGCAGCTGGACAGGAAACAATCAGCCCCAGCATTTT. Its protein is CASSWTGNNQPQHF.

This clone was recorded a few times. The CDR3 sequence is CASSPWGQVNTEAFF. As DNA, the CDR3 is TGTGCCAGCAGTCCTTGGGGACAGGTGAACACTGAAGCTTTCTTT. The chain employs TRBV25-1 and TRBJ1-1; 8 bases line up with TRBD1. With V trimmed by 5 bases and J by 0 bases, 5 bases remained unmatched. The CDR3 is 15 residues long. Germline V CDR1 and CDR2: MGHDK, SYGVNS.